These 27 T cell receptor beta chains originate from one sample sequenced in a study of regulatory T cells in long-lasting Graves disease. Time point indicated: newly diagnosed GD, antithyroid drugs for less than 3 months. RNA isolated from PBMCs was used to make the TCR library. With iRepertoire HTBI primers and Arm-PCR of CDR3 regions, TCR beta libraries were built. TCRdb passed the multiplex PCR reads through MiXCR, listing each CDR3 protein once. Of some 560,000 distinct CDR3 sequences listed, around 16% are singletons. The data also belong to a second study, concerning T cells in Graves' hyperthyroidism and ophthalmopathy.

The specimen was peripheral blood mononuclear cells (PBMCs), collected at new diagnosis, from a patient treated with antithyroid drugs. These receptors all come from a woman aged 40 to 65 with Graves disease.

Points on this clonotype: A read error may be the cause here, since a much bigger clone is one base away. The chain carries TRBV6-5 and TRBJ2-5, with TRBD2 as a possible D gene (5 bases). Germline V lookup: CDR1 MNHEY, CDR2 SVGAGI. Trimming cost V 4 bases and J 3 bases, with 21 bases left between them. The CDR3 is made up of 17 amino acids. CDR3 DNA: TGTGCCAGCAGTTGCGATTTAGGCCGGGGAGTTGAAGAGACCCAGTACTTC. Protein product: CASSCDLGRGVEETQYF.

In its sample, this clonotype was seen many times. This chain joins TRBV28 and TRBJ2-3; D possibly matches TRBD1 or TRBD2 (6 bases each). Looked up from germline, CDR1 is MDHEN and CDR2 is SYDVKM. The V and J ends lost 7 bases and 8 bases respectively, with 10 bases between them. The CDR3 covers 11 residues. This CDR3 is CASKGGLTQYF. CDR3 in DNA: TGTGCCAGCAAAGGGGGACTTACGCAGTATTTT.

The J gene is TRBJ1-2, the V gene TRBV30; 7 bases fit TRBD1. Germline CDR1 and CDR2: GTSNPN and SVGIG (reference sequence). The CDR3 spans 15 residues. Trimming at V came to 4 bases and at J to 0 bases, leaving 8 bases not matched to a gene. CDR3 DNA: TGTGCCTGGACGCCCCGGGACAGAGCTAACTATGGCTACACCTTC. Encoded protein: CAWTPRDRANYGYTF.

This clonotype was seen only a few times. The chain links TRBV10-3 to TRBJ2-5; TRBD2 agrees at 7 bases. Trimming at V came to 8 bases and at J to 2 bases, leaving 5 bases not matched to a gene. CDR1 and CDR2 (germline): ENHRY, SYGVKD. The CDR3 is 13 residues long. Here the CDR3 reads CAIRAGGQETQYF. The CDR3 region has the DNA TGTGCCATCCGGGCCGGGGGGCAAGAGACCCAGTACTTC.

This clonotype was seen ten or more times. The chain uses TRBV2 and TRBJ1-1; a weak D match, TRBD1 (6 bases). V was shortened by 6 bases and J by 2 bases, with 10 bases between the two germline ends. Looked up from germline, CDR1 is SNHLY and CDR2 is FYNNEI. This CDR3 comprises 13 residues. The DNA for the CDR3 is TGTGCCAGCAGCTTCGGGACAAACACTGAAGCTTTCTTT. It codes for CASSFGTNTEAFF. Supplemented by reference TRBV2 and TRBJ1-1, the full variable domain reads EPEVTQTPSHQVTQMGQEVILRCVPISNHLYFYWYRQILGQKVEFLVSFYNNEISEKSEIFDDQFSVERPDGSNFTLKIRSTKLEDSAMYFCASSFGTNTEAFFGQGTRLTVV.

This chain links TRBV7-2 with TRBJ2-5, with TRBD2 matching 7 bases. Germline lookup yields CDR1 SGHTA and CDR2 FQGNSA. The CDR3 is 15 amino acids. Trimming at V came to 2 bases and at J to 5 bases, leaving 8 bases not matched to a gene. The CDR3 protein is CASSLTAGRRETQYF. The CDR3 nucleotides read TGTGCCAGCAGCTTAACAGCGGGGCGACGGGAGACCCAGTACTTC.

This clonotype was seen more than once but under ten times. The chain employs TRBV27 and TRBJ2-1; TRBD2 might be the D (6 bases). V lost 7 bases and J lost 7, with 14 bases in between. The CDR3 extends over 13 amino acids. CDR1 is MNHEY, CDR2 SMNVEV, per germline (reference sequence). The CDR3 loop reads CASTGRRGNEQFF. The CDR3 nucleotides read TGTGCCAGCACAGGGAGGCGCGGAAATGAGCAGTTCTTC.

The rearrangement joins TRBV19 to TRBJ1-3, with TRBD1 identical over 7 bases. V gave up 6 bases and J gave up 0 bases; unmatched junction bases: 8. The CDR3 totals 16 residues. The germline V gene has CDR1 LNHDA and CDR2 SQIVND (reference sequence). This chain's CDR3 is CASRRRQGSSGNTIYF. Written as DNA, the CDR3 is TGTGCCAGTAGGCGCCGACAGGGCAGCTCTGGAAACACCATATATTTT.

This clonotype was observed many times. The chain combines TRBV6-1 with TRBJ1-1, with 7 bases lining up with TRBD1. This CDR3 region has 14 residues. Germline loops: CDR1 MNHNS, CDR2 SASEGT. The trim removed 6 bases at V and 5 bases at J, leaving 9 bases unmatched. The CDR3 nucleotides read TGTGCCAGCAGACCCGACAGGGAGGTGACTGAAGCTTTCTTT. Amino acids: CASRPDREVTEAFF.

This clonotype was counted ten times or more. The rearrangement links TRBV11-2 to TRBJ2-1; 8 positions agree with TRBD2. Germline-derived CDR1 and CDR2 are SGHAT and FQNNGV. This CDR3 spans 15 amino acids. With 4 bases clipped from V and 8 bases from J, the junction kept 10 bases outside the gene matches. The CDR3 reads CASSYSGGLGDEQFF. In nucleotides, the CDR3 is TGTGCCAGCAGCTATTCGGGGGGGCTTGGGGATGAGCAGTTCTTC.

This chain links TRBV29-1 with TRBJ2-1; the D gene could be TRBD1 or TRBD2 (5 bases each). The V gene's germline CDR1 is SQVTM and CDR2 ANQGSEA. This CDR3 is 14 amino acids long. V gave up 4 bases and J gave up 0 bases, with 10 bases separating them. The CDR3 nucleotides read TGCAGCGTTGCGAGGGGCCTCTCCTACAATGAGCAGTTCTTC. It encodes CSVARGLSYNEQFF.

The V call is TRBV5-6, the J call TRBJ1-6; D is uncertain. The V end was cut by 0 bases, the J end by 2 bases, with 9 bases between. Germline CDR1 and CDR2: SGHDT and YYEEEE. The CDR3 contains 16 residues. In nucleotides, the CDR3 is TGTGCCAGCAGCTTGGAAAACGGGGCCTATAATTCACCCCTCCACTTT. This sequence encodes CASSLENGAYNSPLHF.

This clonotype was seen many times. This chain joins TRBV28 and TRBJ1-6; the D is unclear. This CDR3 is built from 14 residues. The germline CDR1 and CDR2 sequences are MDHEN and SYDVKM. V was trimmed by 4 bases and J by 7 bases, leaving 11 bases between them. The CDR3 DNA follows: TGTGCCAGCAGTTGGGAGGGTGGGAATTCACCCCTCCACTTT. Translated, it gives CASSWEGGNSPLHF.

This clonotype was counted at least ten times. The CDR3 here is CASSAIREGYGYTF. CDR3 DNA: TGTGCCAGCAGCGCGATACGTGAGGGGTATGGCTACACCTTC. V is TRBV2 and J is TRBJ1-2; D may be TRBD1 (5 bases). The V gene's germline CDR1 is SNHLY and CDR2 FYNNEI. Trimming left V 6 bases short and J 5 bases short, with 16 bases between. The CDR3 is 14 residues long.

J is TRBJ2-1 and V is TRBV30; D is undetermined. CDR1 is GTSNPN, CDR2 SVGIG, per germline (reference sequence). The ends were cut back, 1 base at V and 0 bases at J, with 13 bases in the middle. The CDR3 extends over 16 amino acids. CDR3 residues: CAWSGSPPSSYNEQFF. CDR3 nucleotides: TGTGCCTGGAGTGGTAGCCCCCCGAGCTCCTACAATGAGCAGTTCTTC.

In its sample, this clonotype was seen many times. The chain uses TRBV11-2 and TRBJ1-5; no firm D call. V dropped 0 bases and J dropped 0 bases, with 6 bases sitting between them. CDR1 and CDR2 (germline): SGHAT, FQNNGV. CDR3 length: 15 residues. CDR3 bases: TGTGCCAGCAGCTTAGATGTAGGTAGCAATCAGCCCCAGCATTTT. It specifies CASSLDVGSNQPQHF.

The CDR3 is CASSSTGGSDIQYF. CDR3 coding DNA: TGTGCCAGCAGCTCTACAGGGGGCTCGGACATTCAGTACTTC. V and J are TRBV7-8 and TRBJ2-4, with 9 positions matching TRBD1. The V gene end was trimmed by 4 bases and the J gene end by 8 bases; junction bases not matched to a gene: 6. Germline CDR1 SGHVS, CDR2 FQNEAQ. The CDR3 spans 14 residues.

CDR3 sequence: CSAWTSGHHGELFF. CDR3 in DNA: TGCAGTGCCTGGACTAGCGGGCACCACGGGGAGCTGTTTTTT. The chain is built from TRBV20-1 and TRBJ2-2, with TRBD2 matching 11 bases. J gave up 7 bases and V 6 bases, and 7 bases lay outside the gene matches. Looked up from germline, CDR1 is DFQATT and CDR2 is SNEGSKA (reference sequence). The CDR3 spans 14 residues.

This clonotype was picked up a small number of times. The chain uses TRBV29-1 and TRBJ2-1; TRBD2 agrees at 13 bases. Per germline, CDR1 SQVTM and CDR2 ANQGSEA. Trimming took 6 bases from V and 6 from J; bases not matched to a gene: 8. The CDR3 contains 15 residues. The CDR3 region has the DNA TGCAGCGTGCAAGGACTAGCGGGGGCCAGCAATGAGCAGTTCTTC. Translating gives CSVQGLAGASNEQFF.

This clonotype was seen ten or more times. The V gene is TRBV5-1, the J gene TRBJ1-1; the D gene is possibly TRBD1 (5 bases). Trimming took off 1 base at V and 6 bases at J, with 13 bases between the two ends. The V gene's germline CDR1 is SGHRS and CDR2 YFSETQ. There are 14 residues in the CDR3. The CDR3 region is CASSLYTPGAEAFF. The CDR3 DNA reads as TGCGCCAGCAGCTTGTACACCCCGGGGGCTGAAGCTTTCTTT.

This clonotype appeared once. A read error likely explains this, since a far larger clone differs by one base. The chain recombines TRBV7-2 with TRBJ2-7, with D uncertain. This CDR3 has 11 residues. The germline V gene has CDR1 SGHTA and CDR2 FQGNSA. The CDR3 is CASTPSYEQHF. CDR3 nucleotide sequence: TGTGCCAGCACACCTTCATACGAGCAGCACTTC.

This clonotype was picked up a small number of times. For the CDR3, the DNA is TGTGCCAGCAGCTTTTCCAGGGGGGGGAACACTGAAGCTTTCTTT. Protein: CASSFSRGGNTEAFF. The chain joins TRBV7-9 to TRBJ1-1; 7 bases are shared with TRBD1. The CDR3 totals 15 residues. The germline gives CDR1 SEHNR, CDR2 FQNEAQ (reference sequence). Trimming at V came to 3 bases and at J to 1 base, leaving 5 bases not matched to a gene. Complete variable domain (other parts from reference TRBV7-9 and TRBJ1-1): DTGVSQNPRHKITKRGQNVTFRCDPISEHNRLYWYRQTLGQGPEFLTYFQNEAQLEKSRLLSDRFSAERPKGSFSTLEIQRTEQGDSAMYLCASSFSRGGNTEAFFGQGTRLTVV.

This clonotype has just a few counts. V and J are TRBV2 and TRBJ2-5; 9 nucleotides line up with TRBD2. Germline V CDR1 and CDR2: SNHLY, FYNNEI. V shed 2 bases and J 5 bases; nucleotides not matched to a gene: 18. This CDR3 comprises 19 residues. CDR3 region: CASSESVPSGARVPETQYF. In DNA, the CDR3 is TGTGCCAGCAGTGAAAGTGTCCCTAGCGGGGCGAGAGTGCCCGAGACCCAGTACTTC.

The sample holds a few counts of this clonotype. The gene calls are TRBV6-1 and TRBJ2-1; D unclear. The CDR3 contains 13 residues. Germline V gene sequence: CDR1 MNHNS, CDR2 SASEGT. V lost 7 bases, J lost 7 bases, and 14 bases lay in between. CDR3 region: CASTPTPWNEQFF. CDR3 nucleotides: TGTGCCAGCACTCCCACTCCTTGGAATGAGCAGTTCTTC.

This clonotype has ten or more counts. This chain uses TRBV19 with TRBJ1-1, with 8 bases matching TRBD1. Trimming took 5 bases from V and 0 from J; bases not matched to a gene: 14. This CDR3 contains 18 residues. From germline, CDR1 is LNHDA and CDR2 SQIVND (reference sequence). CDR3 in amino acids: CASSVLRDRTTLNTEAFF. For the CDR3, the DNA is TGTGCCAGTAGTGTCCTTAGGGACAGGACTACGTTGAACACTGAAGCTTTCTTT.

This clonotype was counted ten times or more. In DNA form, the CDR3 reads TGTGCCAGCAGCTTGGGGGACGGACGGTCCTACGAGCAGTACTTC. Amino acids: CASSLGDGRSYEQYF. The V call is TRBV5-5, the J call TRBJ2-7, with D tentatively TRBD1 or TRBD2 (5 bases each). The CDR3 sequence is 15 residues long. CDR1 is SGHKS, CDR2 YYEKEE, per germline (reference sequence). The ends were cut back, 0 bases at V and 1 base at J, with 11 bases in the middle.

This clonotype was observed a few times. The genes are TRBV6-1 and TRBJ2-1, with D tentatively TRBD1 or TRBD2 (5 bases each). The J call may be faulty, since TRBJ2-5 better matches the DNA end. Germline V gene data show CDR1 as MNHNS and CDR2 as SASEGT. The CDR3 has 21 residues. The CDR3 region has the DNA TGTGCCAGCAGTGAAGGATTTTGGGTTTTTTGGGGCCCGGGGACCCAAGAGACCCAGTACTTC. It translates to CASSEGFWVFWGPGTQETQYF.